Sequencing of this TCR beta chain was carried out in a study of memory CD4+ T cells and cytomegalovirus serostatus. Single viable CD3+CD4+CD8-CD45RO+ cells were sorted as the memory CD4+ T cells. In germline, CDR1 is SEHNR, CDR2 FQNEAQ (reference sequence). V was trimmed by 5 bases and J by 5 bases, leaving 18 bases between them. This CDR3 is 15 amino acids long. Overall study results and limits: Median bootstrapped AUC for CMV status was just over 0.94 originally, approximately 0.93 US-trained. Suggested: most of the CMV-linked TCR signature lies in CD4+ memory cells.

Comments on this clone: Its antigen remains unidentified.

TCRdb keeps only in-frame clones here, not all; method: immunoSEQ multiplex PCR. The sample consists of about 61,000 clones, 82% of them appearing once. The sequence was collected from an adult in good health and CMV-seronegative. The chain uses TRBV7-9 and TRBJ1-1; the D gene is possibly TRBD1 (6 bases). Material for sequencing was memory CD4+ T cells from blood. DNA for the CDR3: TGTGCCAGCAGCCAGCTGCGTGGGGGCCGGACTGAAGCTTTCTTT. Translation: CASSQLRGGRTEAFF.